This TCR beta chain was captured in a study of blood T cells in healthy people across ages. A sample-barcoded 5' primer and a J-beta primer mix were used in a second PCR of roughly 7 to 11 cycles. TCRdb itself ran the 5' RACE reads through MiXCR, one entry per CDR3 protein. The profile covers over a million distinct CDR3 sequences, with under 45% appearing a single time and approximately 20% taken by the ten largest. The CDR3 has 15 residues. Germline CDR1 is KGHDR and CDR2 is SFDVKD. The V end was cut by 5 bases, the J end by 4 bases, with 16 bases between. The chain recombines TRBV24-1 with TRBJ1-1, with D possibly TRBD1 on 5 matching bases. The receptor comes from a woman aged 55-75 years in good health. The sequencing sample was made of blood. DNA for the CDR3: TGTGCCACCAGTGTCCCGCTCAAGGGGATCACTGAAGCTTTCTTT. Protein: CATSVPLKGITEAFF.